One and the same sample provided the 21 T cell receptor beta chains below, sequenced in a study of control samples from healthy donors and cancer patients. This table comes from immunoSEQ multiplex PCR, and its TCRdb copy is limited to in-frame clones, with some not included. Of about 160,000 clones detected, about 90% appear once; the ten largest clones hold 0.68%. Material for sequencing was blood. The receptors come from a woman in her twenties or thirties in good health.

The J gene is TRBJ2-5, the V gene TRBV28, with 8 positions matching TRBD2. V lost 5 bases and J lost 4; bases outside the gene matches: 9. The CDR3 is 15 residues long. Germline loops: CDR1 MDHEN, CDR2 SYDVKM. The CDR3 here is CASSTLAEARETQYF. CDR3 sequence (DNA): TGTGCCAGCAGTACACTAGCGGAAGCAAGAGAGACCCAGTACTTC.

CDR3 bases: TGTGCCAGCAGCTTAGCAGGGTCTGGAAACACCATATATTTT. This encodes CASSLAGSGNTIYF. The rearrangement joins TRBV7-3 to TRBJ1-3; possible D gene TRBD1, 5 bases. V was pared by 2 bases and J by 1 base, with 6 bases between. Germline assignment: CDR1 SGHTA and CDR2 FQGTGA. The length of the CDR3 is 14 residues.

The chain combines TRBV7-9 with TRBJ2-3; TRBD1 agrees at 9 bases. V shed 6 bases and J 0 bases; nucleotides not matched to a gene: 4. The CDR3 covers 15 residues. Germline V gene data show CDR1 as SEHNR and CDR2 as FQNEAQ (reference sequence). CDR3 DNA sequence: TGTGCCAGCAGATGGACAGGGGATAGCACAGATACGCAGTATTTT. The encoded protein is CASRWTGDSTDTQYF. Full variable domain (remainder filled in from reference TRBV7-9 and TRBJ2-3): DTGVSQNPRHKITKRGQNVTFRCDPISEHNRLYWYRQTLGQGPEFLTYFQNEAQLEKSRLLSDRFSAERPKGSFSTLEIQRTEQGDSAMYLCASRWTGDSTDTQYFGPGTRLTVL.

This sequence joins TRBV5-1 and TRBJ1-1; the D gene is possibly TRBD1 (6 bases). The germline CDR1 and CDR2 sequences are SGHRS and YFSETQ. The V end was cut by 3 bases, the J end by 7 bases, with 16 bases between. The CDR3 covers 14 residues. The CDR3 sequence: CASSWAGGADEAFF. The CDR3, as DNA: TGCGCCAGCAGCTGGGCTGGGGGCGCAGATGAAGCTTTCTTT. The variable domain in full, with the rest retrieved from reference TRBV5-1 and TRBJ1-1, is KAGVTQTPRYLIKTRGQQVTLSCSPISGHRSVSWYQQTPGQGLQFLFEYFSETQRNKGNFPGRFSGRQFSNSRSEMNVSTLELGDSALYLCASSWAGGADEAFFGQGTRLTVV.

V is TRBV29-1 and J is TRBJ1-2; 9 bases are shared with TRBD1. CDR1 is SQVTM, CDR2 ANQGSEA, per germline. The V and J ends lost 4 bases and 7 bases, in that order; junction bases with no gene match: 13. The CDR3 has 15 residues. The CDR3 DNA is TGCAGCGTTGGAACCCGACAGGGGGTAAATCGTGGCTACACCTTC. It codes for CSVGTRQGVNRGYTF.

The chain links TRBV27 to TRBJ1-6; D perhaps matches TRBD1 (6 bases). Germline values: CDR1 MNHEY, CDR2 SMNVEV (reference sequence). Trimming cost V 3 bases and J 9 bases, with 15 bases left between them. CDR3 length: 15 residues. Here the CDR3 DNA reads TGTGCCAGCAGTTTTTCCTCGGGACACGGTTCACCCCTCCACTTT. Translated, it gives CASSFSSGHGSPLHF.

The genes are TRBV27 and TRBJ1-1; D remains ambiguous. V lost 3 bases to trimming and J lost 0 bases, with 11 bases between them. In germline, CDR1 is MNHEY, CDR2 SMNVEV (reference sequence). The CDR3 totals 15 residues. CDR3 DNA sequence: TGTGCCAGCAGTTTGACCGCCCGGATGAACACTGAAGCTTTCTTT. Protein sequence: CASSLTARMNTEAFF.

The chain has TRBV3-1 (or the pseudogene TRBV3-2) and TRBJ2-3; 7 nucleotides match TRBD1. The CDR3 runs 14 residues. V gave up 5 bases and J gave up 7 bases; unmatched junction bases: 9. Germline CDR1 is LGHDT and CDR2 is YNNKEL (reference sequence). In nucleotides, the CDR3 is TGTGCCAGCAGCTCAACTTACAGGGGACATACGCAGTATTTT. Residues: CASSSTYRGHTQYF.

The chain couples TRBV5-4 to TRBJ1-1; D gene uncertain. V was clipped by 4 bases and J by 0 bases, with 7 bases between them. Germline V gene lookup returns CDR1 SGHNT and CDR2 YYREEE (reference sequence). The CDR3 contains 13 residues. The CDR3 loop reads CASSPDVNTEAFF. CDR3 DNA: TGTGCCAGCAGCCCGGACGTGAACACTGAAGCTTTCTTT.

The chain is built from TRBV6-5 and TRBJ1-6; a possible D gene is TRBD1 (6 bases). Germline CDR1 and CDR2: MNHEY and SVGAGI. V dropped 2 bases and J dropped 7 bases, with 12 bases sitting between them. This CDR3 has 15 amino acids. For the CDR3, the DNA is TGTGCCAGCAGTTACGGGGTGAGGGGGAATTCACCCCTCCACTTT. It yields the protein CASSYGVRGNSPLHF.

The chain combines TRBV13 with TRBJ2-5; weak D call: TRBD2 (6 bases). V was clipped by 0 bases and J by 5 bases, with 10 bases between them. Germline CDR1 PRHDT, CDR2 FYEKMQ (reference sequence). The CDR3 extends over 14 amino acids. Here the CDR3 DNA reads TGTGCCAGCAGCTTAGGACTAGCTTGGGAGACCCAGTACTTC. Its translation is CASSLGLAWETQYF.

The chain has TRBV23-1 and TRBJ2-7, with D hard to call. TRBV23-1 carries the ORF label, with uncertain function. The V end lost 10 bases, the J end lost 3 bases, and 4 bases lay between the germline ends. CDR3 length: 9 residues. In DNA form, the CDR3 reads TGCGCCACCCTCTACGAGCAGTACTTC. It specifies CATLYEQYF.

The chain combines TRBV6-5 with TRBJ2-5, with D maybe TRBD1 (5 bases). Germline V lookup: CDR1 MNHEY, CDR2 SVGAGI. The CDR3 loop spans 15 amino acids. V dropped 5 bases and J dropped 1 base, with 14 bases sitting between them. CDR3 sequence: CASSTYSGFQETQYF. The CDR3 DNA reads as TGTGCCAGCAGTACGTATTCAGGGTTCCAAGAGACCCAGTACTTC.

The chain has TRBV28 and TRBJ1-4; D is possibly TRBD1 (5 bases). V dropped 5 bases and J dropped 8 bases, with 21 bases sitting between them. The germline V gene has CDR1 MDHEN and CDR2 SYDVKM. CDR3 size: 16 residues. CDR3 bases: TGTGCCAGCAGTCCGTTTCGGGGCGGGAGGGGCGAAAAACTGTTTTTT. Translation gives CASSPFRGGRGEKLFF.

The J gene is TRBJ2-2, the V gene TRBV13; TRBD1 agrees at 8 bases. From germline, CDR1 is PRHDT and CDR2 FYEKMQ (reference sequence). V lost 3 bases, J lost 2 bases, and 8 bases stayed unmatched. The length of the CDR3 is 17 residues. CDR3 sequence: CASSFAGGTLNTGELFF. The CDR3 DNA sequence: TGTGCCAGCAGCTTTGCAGGGGGCACTCTTAACACCGGGGAGCTGTTTTTT.

Only one count was recorded for this clone. The V gene is TRBV28, the J gene TRBJ1-1; 9 bases line up with TRBD1. Trimming removed 5 bases from V and 14 bases from J; junction bases left unmatched: 12. In germline, CDR1 is MDHEN, CDR2 SYDVKM. This CDR3 comprises 13 residues. Here the CDR3 reads CASSITGTGSVFF. The CDR3 region has the DNA TGTGCCAGCAGTATAACCGGGACAGGGTCGGTCTTCTTT.

The V and J genes are TRBV28 and TRBJ1-6; TRBD1 is a possible D gene (6 bases). The V end was cut by 5 bases, the J end by 5 bases, with 13 bases between. Germline CDR1 and CDR2: MDHEN and SYDVKM. This CDR3 region has 15 residues. The CDR3 DNA reads as TGTGCCAGCAGTCCCGGGACACCAGATAATTCACCCCTCCACTTT. Its protein product is CASSPGTPDNSPLHF.

Only a few counts were recorded for this clone. The J gene is TRBJ1-2, the V gene TRBV6-1; tentatively, D is TRBD1 (6 bases). The CDR3 has 13 residues. Trimming took off 10 bases at V and 4 bases at J, with 16 bases between the two ends. CDR1 and CDR2 (germline): MNHNS, SASEGT. CDR3 sequence: CATDRSPTYGYTF. CDR3 coding DNA: TGTGCCACCGACAGGTCCCCTACCTATGGCTACACCTTC.

The chain recombines TRBV9 with TRBJ2-1; 8 nucleotides align to TRBD2. The CDR3 sequence is 14 residues long. Trimming at V came to 6 bases and at J to 8 bases, leaving 10 bases not matched to a gene. The V gene's germline CDR1 is SGDLS and CDR2 YYNGEE. CDR3 in amino acids: CASNGGASLDEQFF. DNA of the CDR3: TGTGCCAGCAACGGGGGGGCCTCGTTGGATGAGCAGTTCTTC. Full variable domain (missing parts from reference TRBV9 and TRBJ2-1): DSGVTQTPKHLITATGQRVTLRCSPRSGDLSVYWYQQSLDQGLQFLIQYYNGEERAKGNILERFSAQQFPDLHSELNLSSLELGDSALYFCASNGGASLDEQFFGPGTRLTVL.

The J gene is TRBJ1-2, the V gene TRBV5-1; D possibly corresponds to TRBD1 (5 bases). CDR3 length: 14 residues. V dropped 2 bases and J dropped 8 bases, with 16 bases sitting between them. CDR1 is SGHRS, CDR2 YFSETQ, per germline. The CDR3: CASSFEGQGDGYTF. DNA of the CDR3: TGCGCCAGCAGCTTTGAAGGCCAGGGAGACGGCTACACCTTC.

This clone is a singleton in its sample. The J gene is TRBJ2-7, the V gene TRBV6-5, with D unresolved. The V gene lost 0 bases and the J gene lost 0 bases, with 12 bases spanning the gap. CDR1 and CDR2 from the germline V gene are MNHEY and SVGAGI. The length of the CDR3 is 16 residues. The CDR3 protein is CASSYSMYESSYEQYF. CDR3 in DNA: TGTGCCAGCAGTTACTCGATGTACGAGAGCTCCTACGAGCAGTACTTC.